The entry that follows covers one T cell receptor (beta chain) sequence. The antigen this receptor binds is unknown. Base-call qualities are not available, and no considerably larger clone is one nucleotide away. Genomic DNA served as template for TCR beta VDJ combination and CDR3 sequence profiling. An Illumina HiSeq 2000 was the platform used for TCR repertoire sequencing. Under the source paper's analysis protocol: TRBV/TRBJ rearrangement plots, CDR3 size and DJ length profiles, and Simpson's diversity index were used to evaluate the repertoires. The most abundant DNA sequence in the deep sequencing data was defined as the immunodominant clone. CDR3 amino acid sequences were screened for sharing across subjects and were compared with published repertoires and the VDJdb database. TCRdb passed the public sequencing reads through fastp at Q25 and MiXCR, retaining productive beta sequences. Every CDR3 protein is listed once, alongside the most common genes and DNA of its rows. These V and J calls rely on TCRdb rather than the paper's analysis. Within this sample are fewer than 80,000 distinct CDR3 sequences, with just over 70% of them counted one time only. 80% to 90% of the sample is in the top ten clones.

These data originate in a study of CD8+CD57+ T cells in acquired aplastic anemia listed by TCRdb under 2018. Regarding the research as a whole: Extracted DNA from sorted CD4+ and CD8+ cells averaged approximately 3 ug, ranging from roughly 0.17 to 27.4 ug. A CD8+CD57+ expansion meant a frequency higher than the mean frequency seen in healthy subjects.

Findings and caveats that apply to the study as a whole: CD8+ Simpson's diversity did not differ significantly between patients and healthy controls (P=0.060). Around 30 CD8+ CDR3 sequences were found in both patients and controls but appeared to be highly expressed in patients and within the immunodominant clones of the patients.

Based on the germline V gene (reference sequence), the CDR1 and CDR2 sequences are LNHNV and YYDKDF. The CDR3 goes from the cysteine to the phenylalanine over 13 residues. Only the CDR3 portion is preserved as DNA: 39 bases, with reading frame beginning at the first base. The germline ends are 12 bases apart after V is trimmed by 3 bases and J by 9 bases. Flow cytometry had shown CD8+CD57+ cell expansion in the patients selected for sequencing. Every patient had severe acquired aplastic anemia, diagnosed using the International Study of Aplastic Anemia and Agranulocytosis and Camitta criteria. At the time blood was sampled, none of the patients had received any therapy. TCR repertoires of sorted CD4+ and CD8+ blood T cells from severe aplastic anemia patients and healthy subjects were deep-sequenced in the study. Patients were enrolled in the USA under clinicaltrials.gov protocols 00001620, 01623167, 00001397, 00071045, 00081523 and 00961064. Ficoll-Paque density gradient centrifugation was used to isolate peripheral blood mononuclear cells. CD4+ and CD8+ T cells were sorted by FACS or magnetic beads before DNA extraction.

The sequencing sample was made of sorted CD4+, CD8+, or CD8+CD57+ T cells (not recorded which) from PBMCs. The source of this sequence is a human donor with aplastic anemia. Recombination linked TRBV15 to TRBJ2-1; confidence is insufficient to name the D gene. The encoded CDR3 is CATSSVFLGEQFF. The bases read TGTGCCACCAGCAGTGTATTCCTCGGTGAGCAGTTCTTC.